The rows below give T cell receptor beta chains drawn from one sample of a study of blood T cells in healthy people across ages. TCRdb itself ran the 5' RACE reads through MiXCR, one entry per CDR3 protein. The sample holds roughly 2 million distinct CDR3 sequences; around 50% are singletons and the top ten take roughly 2%. Sequenced: blood. The receptors come from a woman in her thirties or forties in good health. Both conserved end residues are part of each CDR3. The D gene is left open where the match is weak. The listing skips clone size in some rows; elsewhere it reads once, few, many or a size class.

>TRBV29-1|.|TRBD1|TRBJ1-2
TGCAACGTTATGGGGACAGATGGCTACACCTTC
CNVMGTDGYTF
>TRBV6-2/TRBV6-3|.|TRBD1|TRBJ1-1
TGTGCCAGCAGTTACTCCGGGACAGGGGCTTTCTTT
CASSYSGTGAFF
>TRBV7-6|.|.|TRBJ2-5
TGTGCCAGCAGCCCGACTAGAGCGGAGACCCAGTACTTC
CASSPTRAETQYF
>TRBV5-6|few|.|TRBJ1-6
TGTGCCAGCAGCTCTACCCCGTATTCACCCCTCCACTTT
CASSSTPYSPLHF
>TRBV6-5|many|.|TRBJ2-7
TGTGCCAGCAGTCCCCAGACGGGGCCCTACGAGCAGTACTTC
CASSPQTGPYEQYF
>TRBV2|once|TRBD2|TRBJ2-1
TGTGCCAGCAGTGAGCCTAGCGGCGGTGGGCAGTTCTTC
CASSEPSGGGQFF
>TRBV29-1|few|TRBD1|TRBJ2-1
TGCAGCGTTGAAGTGAGGACAGGGGTTAATGAGCAGTTCTTC
CSVEVRTGVNEQFF
>TRBV13|once|.|TRBJ1-1
TGTGCCAGCAGCATGGGCCCCGGTTGGGGGGCTGAAGCTTTCTTT
CASSMGPGWGAEAFF
>TRBV6-5|.|.|TRBJ2-5
TGTGCCAGCAGTTACTCACAAGCGGGAGAGACCCAGTACTTC
CASSYSQAGETQYF
>TRBV6-6|few|.|TRBJ2-5
TGTGCCAGCAGACCGGGACGAGACCAAGAGACCCAGTACTTC
CASRPGRDQETQYF
>TRBV7-2|.|.|TRBJ2-7
TGTGCCAGCAGCGGGGGACTCCGCTACGAGCAGTACTTC
CASSGGLRYEQYF
>TRBV7-6|.|.|TRBJ2-6
TGTGCCAGCAGCCTAGAAAGCCGGGGCTCTGGGGCCAACGTCCTGACTTTC
CASSLESRGSGANVLTF
>TRBV20-1|few|.|TRBJ2-5
TGCAGTCCTAAGGGGGACCAAGAGACCCAGTACTTC
CSPKGDQETQYF
>TRBV20-1|.|.|TRBJ2-3
TGCAGTGCTAGAGATTTCGTTGGCCAGGGTACGCAGTATTTT
CSARDFVGQGTQYF
>TRBV4-2|few|.|TRBJ2-5
TGTGCCAGCAGCCAAGAGGTCTTACAAGAGACCCAGTACTTC
CASSQEVLQETQYF
>TRBV5-1|.|TRBD2|TRBJ2-4
TGCGCCAGCAGGCTTAGCGGGGGGCTTTTCCAAGCCAAAAACATTCAGTACTTC
CASRLSGGLFQAKNIQYF
>TRBV6-2/TRBV6-3|.|.|TRBJ1-5
TGTGCCAGCACCCGTGAGGGGGGAGTTTACAATCAGCCCCAGCATTTT
CASTREGGVYNQPQHF
>TRBV5-6|.|TRBD1|TRBJ2-5
TGTGTCAGCAGCTACCGGGACAGGGCGACCCAGTACTTC
CVSSYRDRATQYF
>TRBV27|.|.|TRBJ1-2
TGTGCCAGCAGTTTTAGATCGGGGCCGGATACATATGGCTACACCTTC
CASSFRSGPDTYGYTF
>TRBV7-2|.|.|TRBJ2-7
TGTGCCAGCAGCTTTCAGGGGATGGAAACCTACGAGCAGTACTTC
CASSFQGMETYEQYF
>TRBV12-3/TRBV12-4|.|.|TRBJ1-2
TGTGCCAGCAGTTTCGCCAGGGATAACTATGGCTACACCTTC
CASSFARDNYGYTF
>TRBV4-1|.|.|TRBJ1-4
TGCGCCAGCAGCCAAGATAGGGCGGGAAGTGAAAAACTGTTTTTT
CASSQDRAGSEKLFF
>TRBV7-9|.|.|TRBJ1-1
TGTGCCAGCAGCCCCGGGGCAGGGTGGACTGAAGCTTTCTTT
CASSPGAGWTEAFF
>TRBV29-1|.|.|TRBJ1-1
TGCAGCGTTGAAGATCGAATGGGGAAGGGGCTGAACACTGAAGCTTTCTTT
CSVEDRMGKGLNTEAFF
>TRBV4-2|.|.|TRBJ2-7
TGTGCCAGCAGCCAAGCCTCGGGGACCGGAGGTTACTACGAGCAGTACTTC
CASSQASGTGGYYEQYF
>TRBV6-1|.|.|TRBJ2-7
TGTGCCAGCAGTGAATGGGGGGACAGCCTCTACGAGCAGTACTTC
CASSEWGDSLYEQYF
>TRBV10-3|.|.|TRBJ2-1
TGTGCCATCAGTGAGTCTTCGGCGACCCAAGAGACCCAGTTCTTC
CAISESSATQETQFF
>TRBV28|.|TRBD2|TRBJ2-1
TGTGCCAGCAGTTTGGGGTCGGCGGGGGACTACAATGAGCAGTTCTTC
CASSLGSAGDYNEQFF
>TRBV7-2|.|TRBD2|TRBJ2-7
TGTGCCAGCGAAGGTAGCGGGGGGGTCTACGAGCAGTACTTC
CASEGSGGVYEQYF
>TRBV18|.|.|TRBJ2-3
TGTGCCAGCTCACCACGGGCCAGTCTCCAAGATACGCAGTATTTT
CASSPRASLQDTQYF
>TRBV20-1|.|TRBD1|TRBJ1-2
TGCAGTCCGCTTTATGGACAGGGGGCGCGAGGCTACACCTTC
CSPLYGQGARGYTF
>TRBV20-1|.|.|TRBJ2-4
TGCAGTGCCAAGATAGTATTAGCCAAAAACATTCAGTACTTC
CSAKIVLAKNIQYF
>TRBV6-5|.|TRBD1|TRBJ1-4
TGTGCCAGCAGTTACAGTGGGGGACAGGGGGGGGAAAAACTGTTTTTT
CASSYSGGQGGEKLFF
>TRBV7-2|few|TRBD1|TRBJ2-7
TGTGCCGTACGCCGGGACAGGTGGCCCTACGAGCAGTACTTC
CAVRRDRWPYEQYF
>TRBV7-6|.|TRBD2|TRBJ2-5
TGTGCCAGCAGCGTACTAGCGGGGGGGGAAGAGACCCAGTACTTC
CASSVLAGGEETQYF
>TRBV28|.|TRBD1|TRBJ1-5
TGTGCCAGCAGACGAGGGACAGAGATGAGCAATCAGCCCCAGCATTTT
CASRRGTEMSNQPQHF
>TRBV7-2|.|TRBD1|TRBJ1-2
TGTGCCAGCAGCTTATATGGGGGACAGCTACTAAACTATGGCTACACCTTC
CASSLYGGQLLNYGYTF
>TRBV5-1|once|.|TRBJ1-2
TGCGCCAGCAGCTTGTTCACGACGACGATCTATGGCTACACCTTC
CASSLFTTTIYGYTF
>TRBV20-1|.|TRBD1|TRBJ1-1
TGCAGTGCTAGAGTTAGGACAGGGGGACTGAACACTGAAGCTTTCTTT
CSARVRTGGLNTEAFF
>TRBV20-1|.|TRBD1|TRBJ1-6
TGCAGTGCTACCCGGACAGGGTCTTCACCCCTCCACTTT
CSATRTGSSPLHF
>TRBV27|.|.|TRBJ2-7
TGTGCCAGCACCTCCCGTGACCGCCCCAATGGAGTCGAGCAGTACTTC
CASTSRDRPNGVEQYF
>TRBV20-1|once|TRBD1|TRBJ2-1
TGCAGTGCTACGAGGCAGGGGGCCTTAGAGACCCAGTTCTTC
CSATRQGALETQFF
>TRBV25-1|.|.|TRBJ1-2
TGTGCCAGCAGTGAATTGGACGGTAACTATGGCTACACCTTC
CASSELDGNYGYTF
>TRBV5-1|.|.|TRBJ2-5
TGCGCCAGCAGCGAACAGGGCCAAGAGTCCCAGTACTTC
CASSEQGQESQYF
>TRBV6-1|.|TRBD2|TRBJ2-3
TGTGCCAGCAGGAGGGGACTAGCGGGGGGTCAGAGAGATACGCAGTATTTT
CASRRGLAGGQRDTQYF
>TRBV3-1|few|.|TRBJ1-5
TGTGCCAGCAGCCAAGATTGGCCCGCTGGGCCCCAGCATTTT
CASSQDWPAGPQHF
>TRBV9|few|.|TRBJ2-3
TGTGCCAGCAGCGCGCAGAGTGCGGCCACAGATACGCAGTATTTT
CASSAQSAATDTQYF
>TRBV28|.|.|TRBJ2-7
TGTGCCAGCAAAAGCCCAAGTTCAGGTTACGAGCAGTACTTC
CASKSPSSGYEQYF
>TRBV10-3|.|.|TRBJ2-1
TGTGCCATCAGTGGATTAGGGTCCTACAATGAGCAGTTCTTC
CAISGLGSYNEQFF
>TRBV20-1|.|.|TRBJ2-7
TGCAGTGCTAGAGATTCTGGAACAGGGGAGCAGTACTTC
CSARDSGTGEQYF